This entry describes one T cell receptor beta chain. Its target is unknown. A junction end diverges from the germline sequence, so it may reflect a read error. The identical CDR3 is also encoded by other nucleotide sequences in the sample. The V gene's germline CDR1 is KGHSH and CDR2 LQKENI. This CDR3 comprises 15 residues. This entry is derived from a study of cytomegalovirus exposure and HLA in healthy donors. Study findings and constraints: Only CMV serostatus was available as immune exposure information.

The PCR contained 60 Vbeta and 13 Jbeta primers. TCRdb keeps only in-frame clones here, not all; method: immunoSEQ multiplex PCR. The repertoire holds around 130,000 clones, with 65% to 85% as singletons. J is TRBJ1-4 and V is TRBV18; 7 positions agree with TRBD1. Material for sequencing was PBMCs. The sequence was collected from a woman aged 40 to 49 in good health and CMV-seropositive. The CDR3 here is CASSPSGTVNEKLFF. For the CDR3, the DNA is TGTGCCAGCTCGCCTTCCGGGACAGTTAATGAAAAGCTGTTTTTT.